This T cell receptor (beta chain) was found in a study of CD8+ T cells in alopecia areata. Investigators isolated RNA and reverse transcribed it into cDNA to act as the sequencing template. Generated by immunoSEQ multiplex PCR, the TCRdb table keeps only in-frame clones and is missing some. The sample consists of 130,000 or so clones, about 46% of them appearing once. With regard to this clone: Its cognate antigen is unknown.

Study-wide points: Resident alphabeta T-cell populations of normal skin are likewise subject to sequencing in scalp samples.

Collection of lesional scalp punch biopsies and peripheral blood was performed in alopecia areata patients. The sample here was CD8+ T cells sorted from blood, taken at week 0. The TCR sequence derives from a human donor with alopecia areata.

The CDR3 DNA sequence: TGCAGCGTTACAGGGGCCGCCTACGAGCAGTACTTC. Its translation is CSVTGAAYEQYF. The chain recombines TRBV29-1 with TRBJ2-7; 7 nucleotides match TRBD1. V dropped 5 bases and J dropped 2; count of bases not matched to a gene: 3. Per the germline V gene, CDR1 is SQVTM and CDR2 is ANQGSEA. CDR3 length: 12 amino acids.